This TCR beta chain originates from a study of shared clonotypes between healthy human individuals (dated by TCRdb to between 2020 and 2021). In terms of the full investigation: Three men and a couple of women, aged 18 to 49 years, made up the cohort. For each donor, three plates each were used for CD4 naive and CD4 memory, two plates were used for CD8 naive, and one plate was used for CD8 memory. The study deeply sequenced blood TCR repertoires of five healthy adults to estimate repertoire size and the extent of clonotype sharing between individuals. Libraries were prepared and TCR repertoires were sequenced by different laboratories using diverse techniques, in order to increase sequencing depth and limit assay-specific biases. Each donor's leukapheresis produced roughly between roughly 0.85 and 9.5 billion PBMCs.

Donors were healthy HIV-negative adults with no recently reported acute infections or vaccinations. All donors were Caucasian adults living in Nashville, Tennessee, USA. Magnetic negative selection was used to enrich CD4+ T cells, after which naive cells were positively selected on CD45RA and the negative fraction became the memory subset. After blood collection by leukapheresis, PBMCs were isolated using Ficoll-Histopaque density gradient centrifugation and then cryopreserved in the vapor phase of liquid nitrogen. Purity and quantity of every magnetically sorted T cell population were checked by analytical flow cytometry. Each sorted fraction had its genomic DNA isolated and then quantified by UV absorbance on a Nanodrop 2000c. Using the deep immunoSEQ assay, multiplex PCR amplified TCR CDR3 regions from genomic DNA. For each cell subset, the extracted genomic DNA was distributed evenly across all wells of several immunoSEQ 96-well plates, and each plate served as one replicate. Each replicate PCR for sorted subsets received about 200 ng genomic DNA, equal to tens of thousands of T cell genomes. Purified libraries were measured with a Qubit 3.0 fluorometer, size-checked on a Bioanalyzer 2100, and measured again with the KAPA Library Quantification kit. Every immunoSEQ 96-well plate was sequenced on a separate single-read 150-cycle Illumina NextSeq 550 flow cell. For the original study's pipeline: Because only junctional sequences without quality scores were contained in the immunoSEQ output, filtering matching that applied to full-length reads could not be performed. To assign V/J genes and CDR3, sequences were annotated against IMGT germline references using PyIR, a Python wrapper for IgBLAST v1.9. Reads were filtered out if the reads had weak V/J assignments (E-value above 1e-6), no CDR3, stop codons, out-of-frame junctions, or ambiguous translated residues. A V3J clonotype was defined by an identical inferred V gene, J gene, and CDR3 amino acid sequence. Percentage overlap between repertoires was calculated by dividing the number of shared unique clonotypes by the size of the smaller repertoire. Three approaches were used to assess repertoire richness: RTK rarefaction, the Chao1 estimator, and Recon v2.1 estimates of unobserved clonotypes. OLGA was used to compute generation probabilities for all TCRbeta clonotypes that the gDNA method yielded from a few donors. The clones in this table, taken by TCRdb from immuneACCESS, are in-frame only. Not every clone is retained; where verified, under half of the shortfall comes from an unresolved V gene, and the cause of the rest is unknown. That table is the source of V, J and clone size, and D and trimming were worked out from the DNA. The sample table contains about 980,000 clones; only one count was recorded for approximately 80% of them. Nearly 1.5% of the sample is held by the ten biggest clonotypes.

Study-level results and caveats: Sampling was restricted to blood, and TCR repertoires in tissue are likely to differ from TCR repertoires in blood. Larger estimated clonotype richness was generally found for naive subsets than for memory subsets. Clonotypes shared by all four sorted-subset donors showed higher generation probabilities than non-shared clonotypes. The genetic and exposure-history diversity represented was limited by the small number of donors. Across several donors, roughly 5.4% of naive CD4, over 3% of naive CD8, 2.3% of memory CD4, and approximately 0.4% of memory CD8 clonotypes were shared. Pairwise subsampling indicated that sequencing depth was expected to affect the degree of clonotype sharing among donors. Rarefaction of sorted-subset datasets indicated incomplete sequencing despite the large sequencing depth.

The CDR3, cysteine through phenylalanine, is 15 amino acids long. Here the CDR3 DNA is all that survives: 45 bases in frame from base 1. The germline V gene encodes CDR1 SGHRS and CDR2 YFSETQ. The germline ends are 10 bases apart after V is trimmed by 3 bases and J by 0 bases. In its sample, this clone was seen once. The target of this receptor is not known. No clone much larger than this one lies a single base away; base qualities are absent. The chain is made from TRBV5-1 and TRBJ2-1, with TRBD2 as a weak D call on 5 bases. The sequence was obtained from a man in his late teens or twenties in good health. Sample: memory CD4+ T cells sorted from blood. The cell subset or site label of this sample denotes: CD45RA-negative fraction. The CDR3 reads CASSSLDFSYNEQFF. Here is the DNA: TGCGCCAGCAGCTCCTTGGACTTCTCCTACAATGAGCAGTTCTTC.